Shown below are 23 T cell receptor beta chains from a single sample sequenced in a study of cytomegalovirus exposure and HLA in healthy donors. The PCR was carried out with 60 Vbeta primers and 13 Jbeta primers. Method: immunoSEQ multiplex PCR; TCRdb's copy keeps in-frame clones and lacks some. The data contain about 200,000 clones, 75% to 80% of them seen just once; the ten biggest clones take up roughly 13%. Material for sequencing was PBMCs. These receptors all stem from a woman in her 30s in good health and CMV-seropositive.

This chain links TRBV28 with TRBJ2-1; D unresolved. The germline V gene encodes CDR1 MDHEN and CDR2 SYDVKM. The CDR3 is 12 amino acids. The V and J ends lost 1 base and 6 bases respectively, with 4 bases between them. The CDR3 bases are TGTGCCAGCAGTTTATCCGTCAATGAGCAGTTCTTC. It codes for CASSLSVNEQFF.

The CDR3 DNA reads as TGTGCCAGCAGTGACCCGACAGCCAGAAGGTACGAGCAGTACTTC. Translating it yields CASSDPTARRYEQYF. The chain recombines TRBV2 with TRBJ2-5; weak D call: TRBD1 (5 bases). With the DNA end fitting TRBJ2-7 better, the J assignment may be wrong. The germline gives CDR1 SNHLY, CDR2 FYNNEI. The CDR3 covers 15 residues.

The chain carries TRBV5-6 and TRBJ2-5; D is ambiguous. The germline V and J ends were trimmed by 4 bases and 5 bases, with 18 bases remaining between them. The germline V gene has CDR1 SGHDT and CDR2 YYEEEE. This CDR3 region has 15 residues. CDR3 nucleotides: TGTGCCAGCAGCCGGCAGACGCGAGCCGGGGAGACCCAGTACTTC. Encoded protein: CASSRQTRAGETQYF.

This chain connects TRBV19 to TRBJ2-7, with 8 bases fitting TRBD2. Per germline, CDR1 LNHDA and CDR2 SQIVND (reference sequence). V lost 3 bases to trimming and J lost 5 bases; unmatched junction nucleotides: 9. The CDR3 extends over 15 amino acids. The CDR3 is CASSMISGGLHEQYF. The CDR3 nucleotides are TGTGCCAGTAGTATGATATCGGGAGGGTTACACGAGCAGTACTTC.

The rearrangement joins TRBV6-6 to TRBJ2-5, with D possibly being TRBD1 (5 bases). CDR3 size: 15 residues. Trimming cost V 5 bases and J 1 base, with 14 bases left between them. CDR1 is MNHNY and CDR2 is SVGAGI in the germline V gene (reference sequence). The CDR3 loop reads CASSPRQSFQETQYF. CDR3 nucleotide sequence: TGTGCCAGCAGTCCCAGACAGAGCTTCCAAGAGACCCAGTACTTC.

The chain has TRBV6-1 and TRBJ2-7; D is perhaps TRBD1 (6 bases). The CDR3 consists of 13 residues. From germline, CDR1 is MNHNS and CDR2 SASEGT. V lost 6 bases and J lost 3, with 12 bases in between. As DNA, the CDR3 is TGTGCCAGCAGCTGGACAGTCTTCTACGAGCAGTACTTC. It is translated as CASSWTVFYEQYF.

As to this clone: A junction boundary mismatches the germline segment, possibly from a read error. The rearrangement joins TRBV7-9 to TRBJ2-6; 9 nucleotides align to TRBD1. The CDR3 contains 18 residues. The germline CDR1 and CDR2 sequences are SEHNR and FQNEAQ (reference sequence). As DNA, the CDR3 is TGTTCCAGCAGCCAATCCGGGACAGGGCAAGCTGGGGCCAACGGCCTGACTTTC. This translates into CSSSQSGTGQAGANGLTF. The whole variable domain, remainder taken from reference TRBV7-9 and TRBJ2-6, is DTGVSQNPRHKITKRGQNVTFRCDPISEHNRLYWYRQTLGQGPEFLTYFQNEAQLEKSRLLSDRFSAERPKGSFSTLEIQRTEQGDSAMYLCSSSQSGTGQAGANGLTFGAGSRLTVL.

CDR3 coding DNA: TGTGCCAGCAGTGAAGTGTCCTACCTTGACTACACAGATACGCAGTATTTT. It specifies CASSEVSYLDYTDTQYF. The chain employs TRBV2 and TRBJ2-3; possible D gene TRBD2, 5 bases. The CDR3 has 17 amino acids. CDR1 is SNHLY and CDR2 is FYNNEI in the germline V gene. V shed 1 base and J shed 2 bases, with 16 bases lying between them.

The CDR3 DNA reads as TGTGCCAGCTCACCCCTCCGTCGGGGGGATGGGCACACAGATACGCAGTATTTT. Its protein product is CASSPLRRGDGHTDTQYF. The chain joins TRBV18 to TRBJ2-3; 7 positions match TRBD2. J was trimmed by 2 bases and V by 3 bases; bases with no gene match: 14. The CDR3 loop spans 18 amino acids. CDR1 KGHSH and CDR2 LQKENI come from the germline V gene.

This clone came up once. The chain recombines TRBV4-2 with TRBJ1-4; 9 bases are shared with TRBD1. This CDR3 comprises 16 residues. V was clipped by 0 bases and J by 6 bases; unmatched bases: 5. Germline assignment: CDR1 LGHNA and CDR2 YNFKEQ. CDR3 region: CASSQDLGQGYEKLFF. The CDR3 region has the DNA TGTGCCAGCAGCCAAGATTTGGGACAGGGATATGAAAAACTGTTTTTT.

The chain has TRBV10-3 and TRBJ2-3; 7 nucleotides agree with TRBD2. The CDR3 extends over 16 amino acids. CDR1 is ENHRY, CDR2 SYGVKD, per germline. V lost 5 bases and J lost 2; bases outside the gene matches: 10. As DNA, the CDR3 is TGTGCCATCAGTAGGACTAAGCGGGGATCCACAGATACGCAGTATTTT. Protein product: CAISRTKRGSTDTQYF.

The DNA for the CDR3 is TGTGCCTGGAGTGTCGACTTCAATGAGCAGTTCTTC. The encoded protein is CAWSVDFNEQFF. The J gene is TRBJ2-1, the V gene TRBV30; D uncertain. CDR3 length: 12 residues. V was clipped by 0 bases and J by 6 bases, with 6 bases between them. Germline values: CDR1 GTSNPN, CDR2 SVGIG (reference sequence).

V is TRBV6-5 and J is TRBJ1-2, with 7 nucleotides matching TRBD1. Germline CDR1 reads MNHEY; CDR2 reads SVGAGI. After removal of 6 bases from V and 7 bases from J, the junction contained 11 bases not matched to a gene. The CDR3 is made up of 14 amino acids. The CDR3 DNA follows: TGTGCCAGCAGAAAGAGCTCCGGGACAGCTGGCTACACCTTC. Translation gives CASRKSSGTAGYTF.

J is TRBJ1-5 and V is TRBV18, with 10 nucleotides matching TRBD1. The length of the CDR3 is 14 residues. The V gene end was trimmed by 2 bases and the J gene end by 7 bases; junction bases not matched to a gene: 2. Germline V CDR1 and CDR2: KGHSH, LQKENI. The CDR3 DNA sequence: TGTGCCAGCTCACCATGGACAGGGGGACAGCCCCAGCATTTT. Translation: CASSPWTGGQPQHF.

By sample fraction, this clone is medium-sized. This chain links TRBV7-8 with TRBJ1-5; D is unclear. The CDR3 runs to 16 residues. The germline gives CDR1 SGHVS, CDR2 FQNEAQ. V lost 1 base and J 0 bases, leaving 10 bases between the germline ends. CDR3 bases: TGTGCCAGCAGCTTAGGGGGAGTCCATAGCAATCAGCCCCAGCATTTT. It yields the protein CASSLGGVHSNQPQHF.

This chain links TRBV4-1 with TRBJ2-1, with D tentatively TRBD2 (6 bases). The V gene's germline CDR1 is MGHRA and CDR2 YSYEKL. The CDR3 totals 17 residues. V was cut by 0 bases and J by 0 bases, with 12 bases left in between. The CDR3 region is CASSQDPGGSSYNEQFF. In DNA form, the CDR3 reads TGCGCCAGCAGCCAAGACCCCGGGGGAAGCTCCTACAATGAGCAGTTCTTC.

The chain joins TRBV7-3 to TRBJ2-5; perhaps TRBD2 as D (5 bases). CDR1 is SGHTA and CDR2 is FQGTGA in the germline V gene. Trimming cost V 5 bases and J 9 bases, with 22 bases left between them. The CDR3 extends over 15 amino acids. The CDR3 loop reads CASSPQPSGLWAQYF. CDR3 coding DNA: TGTGCCAGCAGCCCACAGCCCTCGGGGTTGTGGGCCCAGTACTTC.

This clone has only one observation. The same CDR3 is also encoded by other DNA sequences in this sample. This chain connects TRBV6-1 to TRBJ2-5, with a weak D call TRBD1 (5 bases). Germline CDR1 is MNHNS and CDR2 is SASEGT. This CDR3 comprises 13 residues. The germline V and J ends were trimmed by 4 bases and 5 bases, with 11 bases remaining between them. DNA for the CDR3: TGTGCCAGCAGTGTTTGGGGCCGGGAGACCCAGTACTTC. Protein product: CASSVWGRETQYF.

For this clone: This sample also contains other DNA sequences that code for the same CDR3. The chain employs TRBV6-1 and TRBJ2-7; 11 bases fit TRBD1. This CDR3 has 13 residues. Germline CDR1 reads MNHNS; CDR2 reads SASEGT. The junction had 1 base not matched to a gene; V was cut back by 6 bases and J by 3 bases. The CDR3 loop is CASRGTGGYEQYF. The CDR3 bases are TGTGCCAGCAGAGGGACAGGGGGCTACGAGCAGTACTTC.

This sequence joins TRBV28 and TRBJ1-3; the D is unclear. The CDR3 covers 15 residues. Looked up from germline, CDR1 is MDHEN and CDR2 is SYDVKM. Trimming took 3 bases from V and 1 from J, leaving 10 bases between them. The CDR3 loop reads CASSFTRTSGNTIYF. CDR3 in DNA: TGTGCCAGCAGTTTCACCAGGACTTCTGGAAACACCATATATTTT.

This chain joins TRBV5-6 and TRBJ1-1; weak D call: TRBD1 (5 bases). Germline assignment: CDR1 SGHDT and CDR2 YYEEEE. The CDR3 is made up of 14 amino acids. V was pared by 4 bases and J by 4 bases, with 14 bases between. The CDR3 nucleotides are TGTGCCAGCAGCCCCGACAGCCTAACCACTGAAGCTTTCTTT. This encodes CASSPDSLTTEAFF.

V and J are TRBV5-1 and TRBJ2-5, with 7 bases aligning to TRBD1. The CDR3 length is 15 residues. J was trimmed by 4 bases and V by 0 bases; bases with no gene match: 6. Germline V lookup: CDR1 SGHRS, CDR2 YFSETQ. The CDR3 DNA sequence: TGCGCCAGCAGCTTGGCGACAGGGCGGTCAGAGACCCAGTACTTC. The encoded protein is CASSLATGRSETQYF.

Here the CDR3 DNA reads TGTGCCAGCAGCTTAGGCAGGGGCGCGAATGAGCAGTTCTTC. It codes for CASSLGRGANEQFF. The chain has TRBV7-9 and TRBJ2-1, with D possibly TRBD1 on 6 matching bases. The V gene's germline CDR1 is SEHNR and CDR2 FQNEAQ (reference sequence). The CDR3 is made up of 14 amino acids. Trimming shortened V by 1 base and J by 7 bases, and 11 bases separated the two germline ends.